This TCR beta chain was identified in a study of OX40 agonist ivuxolimab in advanced cancers. Germline V lookup: CDR1 SQVTM, CDR2 ANQGSEA. V was shortened by 6 bases and J by 4 bases, with 12 bases between the two germline ends. This CDR3 has 12 residues. The assay was immunoSEQ multiplex PCR, and TCRdb's table has in-frame clones only and misses some. The sample includes 75,000 to 100,000 clones, 91% of them seen just once. The sequence was collected from an adult with an advanced solid tumor such as melanoma, head and neck, liver or kidney cancer. This specimen consisted of CD4+ or CD8+ T cells sorted from blood, obtained in a trial of the OX40 agonist ivuxolimab. V gene TRBV29-1 combines with J gene TRBJ1-2; D is ambiguous. CDR3 in amino acids: CSVRTDPYGYTF. In nucleotides, the CDR3 is TGCAGCGTCCGGACCGACCCCTATGGCTACACCTTC.